These 20 T cell receptor beta chains share one sample of origin, sequenced in a study of neurological immune-mediated disorders. TCRdb passed the 5' RACE reads through MiXCR, listing each CDR3 protein once. The sample comprises fewer than 50,000 distinct CDR3 sequences, 13% of which are singletons, and over 9.5% rests with the top ten. Time point here: longitudinal time-point 3. Sequences were obtained from PBMCs. These receptors came from a man aged 25-45 years in good health.

This clonotype has ten or more counts. The genes are TRBV29-1 and TRBJ2-7; a possible D gene is TRBD1 (5 bases). There are 12 residues in the CDR3. The germline CDR1 and CDR2 sequences are SQVTM and ANQGSEA. Trimming stripped 4 bases from V and 3 bases from J, with 10 bases between. CDR3 in DNA: TGCAGCGTTGTTACGACAGTCTACGAGCAGTACTTC. This encodes CSVVTTVYEQYF.

This clonotype was found many times. This chain connects TRBV7-9 to TRBJ2-2; D might be TRBD1 (6 bases). The CDR3 is 16 amino acids. Germline lookup yields CDR1 SEHNR and CDR2 FQNEAQ (reference sequence). The V gene lost 5 bases and the J gene lost 6 bases, with 19 bases spanning the gap. CDR3 residues: CASSPTTGLVPGELFF. DNA for the CDR3: TGTGCCAGCAGCCCCACTACAGGGTTGGTACCCGGGGAGCTGTTTTTT.

This clonotype has a count of ten or more. The chain carries TRBV20-1 and TRBJ1-1; unclear D gene. CDR3 length: 15 amino acids. Germline CDR1 and CDR2: DFQATT and SNEGSKA (reference sequence). Trimming took 2 bases from V and 0 from J, leaving 13 bases between them. For the CDR3, the DNA is TGCAGTGCTAGAACTCGAGCAGCCATGAACACTGAAGCTTTCTTT. Protein sequence: CSARTRAAMNTEAFF.

This clonotype counts as medium-sized. V is TRBV10-1 and J is TRBJ2-1; D unresolved. V was pared by 0 bases and J by 7 bases, with 7 bases between. Germline CDR1 WNHNN, CDR2 SYGVQD (reference sequence). The CDR3 spans 13 residues. CDR3 residues: CASSESWSNEQFF. CDR3 nucleotides: TGCGCCAGCAGTGAGTCGTGGAGTAATGAGCAGTTCTTC.

This clonotype has at least ten counts. V and J are TRBV20-1 and TRBJ2-1, with 13 bases identical to TRBD2. In germline, CDR1 is DFQATT, CDR2 SNEGSKA (reference sequence). The trim removed 6 bases at V and 8 bases at J, leaving 4 bases unmatched. CDR3 size: 13 residues. CDR3 sequence (DNA): TGCAGTGCCCCGGGACTAGCGGGACATGAGCAGTTCTTC. Protein sequence: CSAPGLAGHEQFF.

Ten or more counts support this clonotype. V is TRBV5-6 and J is TRBJ2-5; D is possibly TRBD1 (6 bases). The V end was cut by 2 bases, the J end by 4 bases, with 9 bases between. This CDR3 has 13 amino acids. Looked up from germline, CDR1 is SGHDT and CDR2 is YYEEEE. The CDR3 DNA sequence: TGTGCCAGCAGCTTTGTCAGGGGAGAGACCCAGTACTTC. Encoded protein: CASSFVRGETQYF.

This clonotype was recorded many times. The chain joins TRBV20-1 to TRBJ2-1; D could derive from TRBD1 or TRBD2 (5 bases each). The CDR3 contains 14 residues. V lost 3 bases, J lost 6 bases, and 15 bases lay in between. Germline CDR1 DFQATT, CDR2 SNEGSKA (reference sequence). This chain's CDR3 is CSARTDGAANEQFF. For the CDR3, the DNA is TGCAGTGCTAGGACAGATGGAGCGGCCAATGAGCAGTTCTTC.

J is TRBJ2-7 and V is TRBV7-3, with D perhaps matching TRBD2 (6 bases). Germline CDR1 is SGHTA and CDR2 is FQGTGA. V dropped 5 bases and J dropped 6 bases, with 14 bases sitting between them. The CDR3 contains 13 residues. DNA of the CDR3: TGTGCCAGCAGCCTTTCGCCGGGAGTCGAGCAGTACTTC. This gives the protein CASSLSPGVEQYF.

The CDR3 DNA sequence: TGCGCCAGCACTCCTGGGGGCCTTGATGAGCAGTTCTTC. Its protein is CASTPGGLDEQFF. This chain links TRBV5-1 with TRBJ2-1; D perhaps matches TRBD1 (6 bases). The V and J ends lost 6 bases and 8 bases respectively, with 15 bases between them. Germline CDR1 is SGHRS and CDR2 is YFSETQ. This CDR3 region has 13 residues.

The chain combines TRBV7-6 with TRBJ2-1; 8 nucleotides match TRBD2. The germline CDR1 and CDR2 sequences are SGHVS and FNYEAQ. The CDR3 loop spans 23 amino acids. V shed 3 bases, J shed 4 bases, and the junction held 29 bases outside the gene matches. The CDR3 loop reads CASSFYICSATPAILAGYNEQFF. CDR3 DNA sequence: TGTGCCAGCAGCTTCTACATATGCAGTGCTACCCCGGCGATCCTAGCGGGTTACAATGAGCAGTTCTTC.

This clonotype came up many times. V is TRBV12-3 or TRBV12-4 and J is TRBJ1-2, with D perhaps TRBD1 (6 bases). Deletions cut 5 bases from V and 8 bases from J, with 12 bases between. The CDR3 is made up of 12 amino acids. The CDR3 DNA follows: TGTGCCAGCAGTCCGGGGGCGGGAGGCTACACCTTC. It yields the protein CASSPGAGGYTF.

As for this clonotype: A much larger clone differs from this one at a single base, so this may be a read error. The chain combines TRBV7-2 with TRBJ2-7; 11 bases agree with TRBD2. From germline, CDR1 is SGHTA and CDR2 FQGNSA. The CDR3 is 16 amino acids. The CDR3 DNA reads as TGTGTCAGCAGCCCAGGAACTAGCGGGGGCCTCAAGAAACAGTACTTC. As protein: CVSSPGTSGGLKKQYF.

This clonotype appeared a few times. V is TRBV7-8 and J is TRBJ1-5; D is unclear. CDR3 size: 15 residues. V was clipped by 8 bases and J by 1 base, with 15 bases between them. Germline CDR1 and CDR2: SGHVS and FQNEAQ. The CDR3: CASPCPARSNQPQHF. In DNA form, the CDR3 reads TGTGCCAGCCCTTGCCCTGCACGGAGCAATCAGCCCCAGCATTTT.

Remarks on this clonotype: A much larger clone lies a single base off, so this may be a read error. For the CDR3, the DNA is TGCGCCAGCGAGGGACAGATCACCGGGGAGCAGTTTTTT. This gives the protein CASEGQITGEQFF. The chain couples TRBV5-1 to TRBJ2-2, with 7 bases matching TRBD1. The CDR3 runs to 13 residues. The germline V gene encodes CDR1 SGHRS and CDR2 YFSETQ.

This clonotype appeared many times. The chain joins TRBV7-9 to TRBJ1-4, with D hard to call. CDR3 length: 15 residues. Looked up from germline, CDR1 is SEHNR and CDR2 is FQNEAQ (reference sequence). Trimming pared 1 base from V and 4 bases from J, leaving 10 bases between. The CDR3 nucleotides read TGTGCCAGCAGCTTAGGGTCCGCCGATAATGAAAAACTGTTTTTT. Protein product: CASSLGSADNEKLFF. Using reference TRBV7-9 and TRBJ1-4 for the parts outside the CDR3, the full variable domain is DTGVSQNPRHKITKRGQNVTFRCDPISEHNRLYWYRQTLGQGPEFLTYFQNEAQLEKSRLLSDRFSAERPKGSFSTLEIQRTEQGDSAMYLCASSLGSADNEKLFFGSGTQLSVL.

This clonotype was counted many times. V usage is TRBV12-3 or TRBV12-4 and J usage is TRBJ2-1; 13 bases fit TRBD2. The trim removed 6 bases at V and 5 bases at J, leaving 7 bases unmatched. This CDR3 comprises 16 residues. CDR3 DNA: TGTGCCAGCAGCCCCCGACTAGCGGGAGGCCACAATGAGCAGTTCTTC. This encodes CASSPRLAGGHNEQFF.

In its sample, this clonotype was seen many times. V and J are TRBV5-1 and TRBJ2-7; TRBD1 is a possible D gene (6 bases). In germline, CDR1 is SGHRS, CDR2 YFSETQ. This CDR3 region has 15 residues. V lost 0 bases and J lost 2, with 12 bases in between. The CDR3: CASSLGQGPAYEQYF. The CDR3 nucleotides are TGCGCCAGCAGCTTGGGCCAGGGGCCAGCCTACGAGCAGTACTTC.

At least ten counts were recorded for this clonotype. V usage is TRBV7-9 and J usage is TRBJ2-5; D may match TRBD1 or TRBD2 (6 bases each). The CDR3 consists of 14 residues. The V end was cut by 5 bases, the J end by 5 bases, with 15 bases between. Germline-derived CDR1 and CDR2 are SEHNR and FQNEAQ (reference sequence). CDR3 sequence: CASSHRQEGETQYF. CDR3 nucleotide sequence: TGTGCCAGCAGCCACCGACAGGAGGGGGAGACCCAGTACTTC.

The CDR3 bases are TGTGCCAGCAGGGGGAACACACTTGAAGCTTTCTTT. It is translated as CASRGNTLEAFF. This chain connects TRBV7-9 to TRBJ1-1, with D hard to call. Trimming cost V 6 bases and J 7 bases, with 12 bases left between them. Germline CDR1 SEHNR, CDR2 FQNEAQ (reference sequence). The CDR3 is 12 residues long.

This clonotype was counted many times. The chain carries TRBV30 and TRBJ1-2, with 7 bases matching TRBD1. The CDR3 is 14 amino acids. Unmatched junction bases numbered 5, after V lost 0 bases and J lost 4 bases. Per germline, CDR1 GTSNPN and CDR2 SVGIG (reference sequence). The CDR3 spells CAWSVGTVFYGYTF. CDR3 bases: TGTGCCTGGAGTGTAGGGACAGTCTTCTATGGCTACACCTTC.